The 24 T cell receptor beta chains reported below all come from one sample, sequenced in a study of blood T cell repertoires in COVID-19. Repertoires were generated with immunoSEQ multiplex PCR, while TCRdb's copy carries only in-frame clones and drops some. The sample lists a few hundred thousand clones, about 90% occurring once. Sequenced input: peripheral blood. Receptor source: a young man with active or convalescent COVID-19.

The chain has TRBV4-3 and TRBJ1-6, with D possibly matching TRBD1 (5 bases). Germline CDR1 and CDR2: LGHNA and YSLEER. This CDR3 spans 14 amino acids. The ends were cut back, 5 bases at V and 6 bases at J, with 11 bases in the middle. This chain's CDR3 is CASSVVRGNSPLHF. The CDR3 DNA is TGCGCCAGCAGCGTAGTAAGGGGTAATTCACCCCTCCACTTT.

This clone was found a few times. The rearrangement links TRBV4-2 to TRBJ2-3; 8 bases line up with TRBD2. This CDR3 is built from 17 residues. Germline assignment: CDR1 LGHNA and CDR2 YNFKEQ. Unmatched junction bases numbered 8, after V lost 1 base and J lost 2 bases. Here the CDR3 reads CASSQAIKRGNTDTQYF. The CDR3 DNA is TGTGCCAGCAGCCAAGCAATAAAGCGGGGGAACACAGATACGCAGTATTTT.

This chain links TRBV24-1 with TRBJ1-1; TRBD1 matches 8 bases. J was trimmed by 4 bases and V by 3 bases; bases with no gene match: 15. Looked up from germline, CDR1 is KGHDR and CDR2 is SFDVKD. This CDR3 has 18 amino acids. The CDR3 nucleotides read TGTGCCACCAGTGATGTGAGACAGGGGATTTTTTTAATCACTGAAGCTTTCTTT. Amino acid sequence: CATSDVRQGIFLITEAFF.

The rearrangement joins TRBV14 to TRBJ1-1, with D possibly TRBD1 on 5 matching bases. The V gene lost 4 bases and the J gene lost 1 base, with 13 bases spanning the gap. The CDR3 contains 15 residues. The germline V gene has CDR1 SGHDN and CDR2 FVKESK. The DNA of the CDR3 is TGTGCCAGCAGCCGTTCCGGAGGGGCGAACACTGAAGCTTTCTTT. Its protein product is CASSRSGGANTEAFF.

The chain links TRBV2 to TRBJ2-7, with 7 bases matching TRBD1. CDR3 length: 13 residues. Germline values: CDR1 SNHLY, CDR2 FYNNEI. The trim removed 9 bases at V and 0 bases at J, leaving 5 bases unmatched. The CDR3 loop is CARRTGSSYEQYF. The CDR3 bases are TGTGCCAGGAGGACAGGATCCTCCTACGAGCAGTACTTC.

The chain employs TRBV6-2 or TRBV6-3 and TRBJ1-1; 9 bases align to TRBD1. Losses at the gene ends were 3 bases for V and 1 base for J; bases not matched to a gene: 12. This CDR3 contains 18 residues. Germline V lookup: CDR1 MNHEY, CDR2 SVGEGT. The CDR3 protein is CASSYSRDRANRNTEAFF. DNA for the CDR3: TGTGCCAGCAGTTATAGCCGGGACAGGGCCAATCGGAACACTGAAGCTTTCTTT.

The rearrangement links TRBV7-9 to TRBJ1-6, with D maybe TRBD1 (6 bases). The CDR3 contains 15 residues. CDR1 SEHNR and CDR2 FQNEAQ come from the germline V gene (reference sequence). V was clipped by 3 bases and J by 6 bases, with 12 bases between them. CDR3 loop: CASSFSSQGNSPLHF. CDR3 sequence (DNA): TGTGCCAGCAGCTTTTCATCACAGGGTAATTCACCCCTCCACTTT.

V is TRBV7-8 and J is TRBJ2-5, with 10 positions matching TRBD1. Per the germline V gene, CDR1 is SGHVS and CDR2 is FQNEAQ. V shed 5 bases and J 5 bases; nucleotides not matched to a gene: 8. The CDR3 length is 15 residues. Written as DNA, the CDR3 is TGTGCCAGCAGCCCACGGACAGGGGGGTGGGAGACCCAGTACTTC. Translation gives CASSPRTGGWETQYF.

The rearrangement uses TRBV10-3 and TRBJ1-2; the D gene is possibly TRBD1 (5 bases). Trimming pared 9 bases from V and 4 bases from J, leaving 15 bases between. The germline V gene encodes CDR1 ENHRY and CDR2 SYGVKD. The CDR3 has 13 residues. CDR3 sequence (DNA): TGTGCCATGTGGGGGGAACTCGGCTATGGCTACACCTTC. It codes for CAMWGELGYGYTF.

Here the CDR3 reads CASSLRGSGANVLTF. The DNA of the CDR3 is TGTGCCAGCAGCTTAAGGGGTTCTGGGGCCAACGTCCTGACTTTC. The rearrangement uses TRBV7-2 and TRBJ2-6, with D possibly being TRBD1 (5 bases). Germline V gene sequence: CDR1 SGHTA, CDR2 FQGNSA. The CDR3 consists of 15 residues. The V end was cut by 2 bases, the J end by 1 base, with 6 bases between.

The CDR3 is CASTKIGGGELFF. CDR3 coding DNA: TGTGCCAGCACCAAGATTGGAGGCGGGGAGCTGTTTTTT. J is TRBJ2-2 and V is TRBV12-3 or TRBV12-4, with TRBD2 as a possible D gene (5 bases). The CDR3 is 13 amino acids. The V gene lost 7 bases and the J gene lost 7 bases, with 13 bases spanning the gap.

The chain carries TRBV19 and TRBJ1-1; D ambiguous. CDR1 and CDR2 from the germline V gene are LNHDA and SQIVND (reference sequence). Trimming stripped 4 bases from V and 3 bases from J, with 9 bases between. The CDR3 has 13 residues. As DNA, the CDR3 is TGTGCCAGTAGTAAAAAGGCGGACACTGAAGCTTTCTTT. Its translation is CASSKKADTEAFF.

The V call is TRBV9, the J call TRBJ2-5, with 10 bases that match TRBD1. Germline CDR1 reads SGDLS; CDR2 reads YYNGEE. Unmatched junction bases numbered 3, after V lost 0 bases and J lost 4 bases. The CDR3 contains 15 residues. CDR3 coding DNA: TGTGCCAGCAGCGTAGGTGGGACAGGGGTAGAGACCCAGTACTTC. It codes for CASSVGGTGVETQYF.

V usage is TRBV6-2 or TRBV6-3 and J usage is TRBJ2-1, with 8 bases identical to TRBD1. J lost 2 bases, V lost 2 bases, and 2 bases had no gene match. Germline CDR1 MNHEY, CDR2 SVGEGT. This CDR3 has 15 amino acids. The CDR3: CASSYLQGAYNEQFF. The CDR3 DNA follows: TGTGCCAGCAGTTACCTACAGGGGGCCTACAATGAGCAGTTCTTC.

V gene TRBV3-1 (or the pseudogene TRBV3-2) combines with J gene TRBJ1-5; D ambiguous. Germline V lookup: CDR1 LGHDT, CDR2 YNNKEL (reference sequence). The V and J ends lost 0 bases and 6 bases respectively, with 6 bases between them. CDR3 length: 13 amino acids. This chain's CDR3 is CASSQDRFQPQHF. The CDR3 DNA reads TGTGCCAGCAGCCAAGACAGATTTCAGCCCCAGCATTTT.

The rearrangement uses TRBV18 and TRBJ2-3, with TRBD2 matching over 9 bases. Germline CDR1 and CDR2: KGHSH and LQKENI. The CDR3 extends over 16 amino acids. V gave up 2 bases and J gave up 5 bases; unmatched junction bases: 8. CDR3 residues: CASSPAAGGPVDTQYF. As DNA, the CDR3 is TGTGCCAGCTCACCAGCGGCGGGAGGGCCTGTAGATACGCAGTATTTT.

The chain couples TRBV30 to TRBJ1-6; a weak D match, TRBD1 (5 bases). V shed 2 bases and J shed 8 bases, with 19 bases lying between them. CDR3 length equals 16 residues. Germline CDR1 is GTSNPN and CDR2 is SVGIG (reference sequence). CDR3 in amino acids: CAWSKGVREGHSPLHF. DNA for the CDR3: TGTGCCTGGAGTAAGGGTGTCAGGGAAGGACATTCACCCCTCCACTTT.

A single count supports this clone. This chain joins TRBV7-9 and TRBJ2-7, with 8 nucleotides matching TRBD2. Germline CDR1 and CDR2: SEHNR and FQNEAQ (reference sequence). There are 15 residues in the CDR3. The junction had 8 bases not matched to a gene; V was cut back by 5 bases and J by 2 bases. CDR3 in DNA: TGTGCCAGCAGCCCAGCCGGCGGGGGGACCTACGAGCAGTACTTC. It is translated as CASSPAGGGTYEQYF.

The chain is built from TRBV5-4 and TRBJ2-7; 14 bases match TRBD2. The CDR3 covers 16 residues. After removal of 4 bases from V and 5 bases from J, the junction contained 8 bases not matched to a gene. The germline gives CDR1 SGHNT, CDR2 YYREEE (reference sequence). The CDR3 nucleotides are TGTGCCAGCAGCGGACCGGGACTAGCGGGAGTCCACGAGCAGTACTTC. Protein product: CASSGPGLAGVHEQYF.

This clone showed up just once. The chain joins TRBV11-2 to TRBJ2-1, with 11 bases lining up with TRBD2. Trimming removed 4 bases from V and 4 bases from J; junction bases left unmatched: 3. The CDR3 spans 15 residues. Germline V gene sequence: CDR1 SGHAT, CDR2 FQNNGV. CDR3 DNA sequence: TGTGCCAGCAGCTCGACTAGCGGGGTTTACAATGAGCAGTTCTTC. This codes for CASSSTSGVYNEQFF. Using reference TRBV11-2 and TRBJ2-1 for the parts outside the CDR3, the full variable domain is EAGVAQSPRYKIIEKRQSVAFWCNPISGHATLYWYQQILGQGPKLLIQFQNNGVVDDSQLPKDRFSAERLKGVDSTLKIQPAKLEDSAVYLCASSSTSGVYNEQFFGPGTRLTVL.

V and J are TRBV9 and TRBJ1-1, with D unclear. Germline lookup yields CDR1 SGDLS and CDR2 YYNGEE. Trimming cost V 0 bases and J 5 bases, with 11 bases left between them. This CDR3 is 14 amino acids long. The chain's CDR3 is CASSVGSPGTEAFF. In DNA form, the CDR3 reads TGTGCCAGCAGCGTAGGATCTCCGGGAACTGAAGCTTTCTTT. The full variable domain, with the rest looked up from reference TRBV9 and TRBJ1-1, is DSGVTQTPKHLITATGQRVTLRCSPRSGDLSVYWYQQSLDQGLQFLIQYYNGEERAKGNILERFSAQQFPDLHSELNLSSLELGDSALYFCASSVGSPGTEAFFGQGTRLTVV.

The genes are TRBV20-1 and TRBJ2-3, with a tentative D call TRBD2 (5 bases). This CDR3 has 11 amino acids. V dropped 6 bases and J dropped 15 bases, with 19 bases sitting between them. Germline V gene sequence: CDR1 DFQATT, CDR2 SNEGSKA (reference sequence). The CDR3 reads CSAPGKRCKYF. CDR3 DNA sequence: TGCAGTGCCCCCGGGAAGCGTTGCAAATATTTT.

This clone was counted a few times. The CDR3 nucleotides are TGTGCCAGTAGTATTGCGGCAACCTACGAGCAGTACTTC. This codes for CASSIAATYEQYF. The V and J genes are TRBV19 and TRBJ2-7; D gene unclear. The CDR3 spans 13 residues. V lost 3 bases and J lost 2, with 8 bases in between. Germline CDR1 reads LNHDA; CDR2 reads SQIVND (reference sequence).

The rearrangement links TRBV20-1 to TRBJ1-1; D is unresolved. The CDR3 has 11 amino acids. Germline V lookup: CDR1 DFQATT, CDR2 SNEGSKA (reference sequence). The CDR3 loop is CSARESTEAFF. For the CDR3, the DNA is TGCAGCGCGAGGGAAAGCACTGAAGCTTTCTTT.